Only one count was recorded for the clone carrying this TCR beta chain. V lost 8 bases and J lost 5; bases outside the gene matches: 2. In germline, CDR1 is SNHLY, CDR2 FYNNEI. CDR3 length: 11 residues. This record comes from a study of T cell changes during pregnancy in multiple sclerosis. Data came from immunoSEQ multiplex PCR; TCRdb stores just in-frame clones and leaves some out. The profile shows about 38,000 clones, about nine tenths of them singletons. The clonotype comes from a female donor with multiple sclerosis, enrolled in a pregnancy study. The sequencing here drew on CD8+ T cells from peripheral blood mononuclear cells, taken after pregnancy. The rearrangement joins TRBV2 to TRBJ2-5, with 7 bases aligning to TRBD2. The DNA of the CDR3 is TGTGCCAGCTGGGGGGGGGAGACCCAGTACTTC. Its translation: CASWGGETQYF.